This T cell receptor (beta chain) derives from a study of cytomegalovirus exposure and HLA in healthy donors. Study-level findings and limits: Researchers catalogued roughly 150 TCR beta chains as cytomegalovirus-associated. Excluded were some V segments that proved indistinguishable, including TRBV6-2 and TRBV6-3.

The germline CDR1 and CDR2 sequences are MNHNS and SASEGT. J lost 4 bases, V lost 0 bases, and 3 bases had no gene match. This CDR3 contains 15 residues. The primer mix had 60 Vbeta and 13 Jbeta primers. Sequencing used immunoSEQ multiplex PCR; TCRdb keeps in-frame clones, though not all of them. The table for this sample gives about 39,000 clones. Comments on this clone: Its target is unknown.

Sample: PBMCs. This TCR derives from a woman in her twenties or thirties in good health and CMV-seropositive. This chain connects TRBV6-1 to TRBJ2-7; 10 nucleotides align to TRBD2. This CDR3 reads CASSEALAGTYEQYF. The CDR3 DNA follows: TGTGCCAGCAGTGAAGCACTAGCGGGGACTTACGAGCAGTACTTC.